Listed below are T cell receptor beta chains from one sample, sequenced in a study of human T cells and chemical hapten exposure. TCRdb called the RACE reads again in MiXCR, with one record for every CDR3 protein. The table includes about 180,000 distinct CDR3 sequences, 25% to 30% detected once. Sequenced material: whole blood, taken in connection with sensitization to the hapten diphenylcyclopropenone (DPC). Receptors originate from a woman in her 30s with alopecia areata. Some clones in this sample may be carry-over from other donors' samples. CDR3s include the opening cysteine and the closing phenylalanine or tryptophan. The order of the fields is V gene, CDR3 protein.

TRBV20-1 | CSARSGRYYEQYF
TRBV7-9 | CASSPDSTEAFF
TRBV29-1 | CSALIAGLGNEQFF
TRBV4-1 | CASSSQTKNYGYTF
TRBV11-2 | CASSPRVRGELSGANVLTF
TRBV12-3/TRBV12-4 | CASSLAPGAGELFF
TRBV29-1 | CSVGPFTSYNEQFF
TRBV14 | CASSWGGLNTEAFF
TRBV9 | CASSPFWGTENTGELFF
TRBV28 | CASSARQNSPLHF
TRBV29-1 | CSVAYGTVGYEQYF
TRBV10-3 | CAISGRGTYEQYF
TRBV5-1 | CASNPSGANTGELFF
TRBV28 | CASTQALTNEQFF
TRBV5-6 | CASSSTGTGLAYEQYF
TRBV12-3/TRBV12-4 | CASSLTGEGQPQHF
TRBV20-1 | CSARSGHQETQYF
TRBV10-3 | CAISAQGATNSPLHF
TRBV7-2 | CASSPRQGENIQYF
TRBV6-2/TRBV6-3 | CASSYKTALGCTF
TRBV15 | CATSRAGTGTEAFF
TRBV5-1 | CASSWGGTPSYEQYF
TRBV4-1 | CASSHLGLAGEGEQFF
TRBV27 | CASSLEGQGGFGYTF
TRBV5-1 | CASSPGSTNTGELFF
TRBV9 | CASSPLAGGPTGEQYF
TRBV6-2/TRBV6-3 | CASRSRQGSGNTEAFF
TRBV5-6 | CASSLSVQGAYHYGYTF
TRBV2 | CASSETRWEGTEAFF
TRBV10-3 | CAISELSGALTDTQYF
TRBV28 | CASSLFGGYGYTF
TRBV9 | CASSVDGIYNEQFF
TRBV2 | CASSEGVYQPQHF
TRBV4-1 | CASSQDPGGAYEQYF
TRBV15 | CATSRPSGSGNTIYF
TRBV5-6 | CASSYIENIQYF
TRBV30 | CAWNGDHHNEKLFF
TRBV5-4 | CASSRNNMFSTDTQYF
TRBV29-1 | CSVAPPDRSEQYF
TRBV29-1 | CSVEGGLSTDTQYF
TRBV7-2 | CASSLMSGANTGELFF
TRBV20-1 | CSGGTDQGKLFF
TRBV7-2 | CASSLRQGITEAFF
TRBV5-1 | CASSWGGTGDSYEQYF
TRBV10-2 | CASGSAGDPNYGYTF
TRBV15 | CATSSGLAGDEAFF
TRBV15 | CATSRAAFGGGELFF
TRBV28 | CASSLGGTSGSYEQFF